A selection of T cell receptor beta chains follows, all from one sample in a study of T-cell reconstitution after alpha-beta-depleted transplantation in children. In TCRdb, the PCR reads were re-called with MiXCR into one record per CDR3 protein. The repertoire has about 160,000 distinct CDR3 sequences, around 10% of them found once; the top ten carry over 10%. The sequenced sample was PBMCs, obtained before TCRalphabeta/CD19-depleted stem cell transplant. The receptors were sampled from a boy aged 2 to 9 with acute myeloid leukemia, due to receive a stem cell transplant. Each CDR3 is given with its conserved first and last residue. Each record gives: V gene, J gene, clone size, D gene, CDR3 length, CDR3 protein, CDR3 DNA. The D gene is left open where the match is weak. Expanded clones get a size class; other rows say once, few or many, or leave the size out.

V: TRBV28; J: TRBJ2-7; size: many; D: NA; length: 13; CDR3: CASRTPQAYEQYF; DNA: TGTGCCAGCAGGACCCCTCAGGCCTACGAGCAGTACTTC
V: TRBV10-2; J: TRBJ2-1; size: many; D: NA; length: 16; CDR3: CATLSRARTRRDEQFF; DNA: TGCGCCACGCTATCCCGGGCCCGGACCCGGAGGGATGAGCAGTTCTTC
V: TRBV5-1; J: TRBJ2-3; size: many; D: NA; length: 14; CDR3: CASSLELATDTQYF; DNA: TGCGCCAGCAGCTTGGAACTAGCCACAGATACGCAGTATTTT
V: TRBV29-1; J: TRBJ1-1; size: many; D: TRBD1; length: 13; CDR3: CSVGAGTGAEAFF; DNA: TGCAGCGTTGGGGCTGGGACAGGAGCTGAAGCTTTCTTT
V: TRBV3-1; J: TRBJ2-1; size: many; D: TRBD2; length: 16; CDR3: CASSPSGRLSYNEQFF; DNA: TGTGCCAGCAGCCCCAGCGGGAGGTTGTCCTACAATGAGCAGTTCTTC
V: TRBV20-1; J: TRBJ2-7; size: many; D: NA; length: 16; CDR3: CSARDQVGVSSYEQYF; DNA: TGCAGTGCTAGAGATCAGGTGGGAGTGAGCTCCTACGAGCAGTACTTC
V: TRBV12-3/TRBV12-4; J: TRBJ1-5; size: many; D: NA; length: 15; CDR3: CASTSVLGKSQPQHF; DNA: TGTGCCAGCACCTCAGTTTTGGGGAAATCTCAGCCCCAGCATTTT
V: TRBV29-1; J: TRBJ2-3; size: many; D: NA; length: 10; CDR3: CSVDENTQYF; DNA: TGCAGCGTTGACGAAAATACGCAGTATTTT
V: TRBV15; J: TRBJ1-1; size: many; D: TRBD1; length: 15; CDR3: CATSQGQGHGTEAFF; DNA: TGTGCCACCTCGCAGGGACAGGGGCACGGCACTGAAGCTTTCTTT
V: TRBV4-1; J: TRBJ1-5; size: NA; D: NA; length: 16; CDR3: CASSQTQGVGNQPQHF; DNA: TGCGCCAGCAGCCAAACGCAGGGTGTGGGCAATCAGCCCCAGCATTTT
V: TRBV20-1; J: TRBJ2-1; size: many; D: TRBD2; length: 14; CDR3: CSAPLREGYNEQFF; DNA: TGCAGTGCTCCCCTCCGGGAGGGCTACAATGAGCAGTTCTTC
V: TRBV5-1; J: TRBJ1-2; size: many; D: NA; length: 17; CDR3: CASSLDLDGALNYGYTF; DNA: TGCGCCAGCAGCTTGGATCTCGATGGTGCGCTTAACTATGGCTACACCTTC
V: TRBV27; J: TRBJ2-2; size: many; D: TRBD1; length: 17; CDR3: CASSLRRQGLDFGELFF; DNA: TGTGCCAGCAGTCTCCGACGACAGGGTCTCGACTTCGGGGAGCTGTTTTTT
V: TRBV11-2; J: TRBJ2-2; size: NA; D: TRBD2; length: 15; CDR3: CASSLTAGDTGELFF; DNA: TGTGCCAGCAGCTTAACGGCGGGGGACACCGGGGAGCTGTTTTTT
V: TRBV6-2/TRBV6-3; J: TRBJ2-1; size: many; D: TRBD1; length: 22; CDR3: CASSTRGGTGSMGRRTNNEQFF; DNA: TGTGCCAGCAGTACTCGAGGCGGGACAGGGTCAATGGGCCGGCGAACAAACAATGAGCAGTTCTTC
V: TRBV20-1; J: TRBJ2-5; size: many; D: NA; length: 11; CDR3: CSASVGETQYF; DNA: TGCAGTGCTAGCGTCGGGGAGACCCAGTACTTC
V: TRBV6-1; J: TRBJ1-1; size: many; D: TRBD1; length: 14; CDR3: CASRLTGSETEAFF; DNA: TGTGCCAGCAGGCTGACAGGGTCAGAGACTGAAGCTTTCTTT
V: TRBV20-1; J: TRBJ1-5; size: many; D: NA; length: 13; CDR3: CSASKGGRQPQHF; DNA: TGCAGTGCCAGTAAGGGGGGCCGGCAGCCCCAGCATTTT
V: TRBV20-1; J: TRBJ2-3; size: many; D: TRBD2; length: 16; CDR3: CSARAALAGDTDTQYF; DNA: TGCAGTGCTAGAGCGGCCCTAGCGGGAGACACAGATACGCAGTATTTT
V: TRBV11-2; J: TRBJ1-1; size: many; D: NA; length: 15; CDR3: CASSVVYSANTEAFF; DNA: TGTGCCAGCAGCGTAGTCTACAGCGCGAACACTGAAGCTTTCTTT
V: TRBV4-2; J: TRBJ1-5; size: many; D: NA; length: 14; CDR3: CASSPDTSPEPQHF; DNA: TGTGCCAGCAGCCCGGACACCTCCCCTGAGCCCCAGCATTTT
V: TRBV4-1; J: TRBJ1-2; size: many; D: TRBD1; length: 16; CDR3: CASSQAHGTGGVGYTF; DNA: TGCGCCAGCAGCCAGGCCCACGGGACAGGGGGCGTTGGCTACACCTTC
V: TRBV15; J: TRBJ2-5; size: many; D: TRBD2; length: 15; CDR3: CASRLAGVGEETQYF; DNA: TGTGCCTCTCGACTAGCGGGAGTAGGGGAAGAGACCCAGTACTTC
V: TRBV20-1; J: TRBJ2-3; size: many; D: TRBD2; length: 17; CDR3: CSARDYLRSGGPDTQYF; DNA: TGCAGTGCTAGAGACTATTTGAGGAGCGGGGGGCCCGATACGCAGTATTTT
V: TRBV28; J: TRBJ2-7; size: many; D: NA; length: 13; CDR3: CASRIGTHYEQYF; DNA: TGTGCCAGCAGAATCGGGACTCACTACGAGCAGTACTTC
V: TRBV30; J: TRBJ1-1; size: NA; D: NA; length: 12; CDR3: CAWSPGNTEAFF; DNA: TGTGCCTGGAGTCCCGGGAACACTGAAGCTTTCTTT
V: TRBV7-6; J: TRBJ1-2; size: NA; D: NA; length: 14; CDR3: CASSLDGGSYGYTF; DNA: TGTGCCAGCAGCTTAGATGGGGGCAGCTATGGCTACACCTTC
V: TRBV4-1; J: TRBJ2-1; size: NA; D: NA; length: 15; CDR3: CASSQSESSYNEQFF; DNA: TGCGCCAGCAGCCAATCAGAAAGCTCCTACAATGAGCAGTTCTTC
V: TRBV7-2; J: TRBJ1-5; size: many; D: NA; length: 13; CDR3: CASSFGGAQPQHF; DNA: TGTGCCAGCAGCTTTGGGGGGGCTCAGCCCCAGCATTTT
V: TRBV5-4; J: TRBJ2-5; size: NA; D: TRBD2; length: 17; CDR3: CASSSGGTSGKQETQYF; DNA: TGTGCCAGCAGCTCGGGAGGGACTAGCGGGAAACAAGAGACCCAGTACTTC
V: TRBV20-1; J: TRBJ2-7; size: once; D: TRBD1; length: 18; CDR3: CCARDLFMGTGSNGEQYF; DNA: TGCTGCGCTAGAGATCTGTTCATGGGGACAGGGAGCAACGGCGAGCAGTACTTC
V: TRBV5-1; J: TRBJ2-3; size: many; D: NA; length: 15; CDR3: CASSFTGLSTDTQYF; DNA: TGCGCCAGCAGCTTTACAGGGCTTTCCACAGATACGCAGTATTTT
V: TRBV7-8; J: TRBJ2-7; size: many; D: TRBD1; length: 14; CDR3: CASSPPTTGSEQYF; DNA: TGTGCCAGCAGCCCGCCCACGACAGGGAGCGAGCAGTACTTC
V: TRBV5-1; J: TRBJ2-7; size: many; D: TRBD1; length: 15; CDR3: CASSSGQGVSREQYF; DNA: TGCGCCAGCAGCAGCGGACAGGGGGTATCGCGGGAGCAGTACTTC
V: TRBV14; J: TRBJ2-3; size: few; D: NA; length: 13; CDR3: CASSQWGLDTQYF; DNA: TGTGCCAGCAGCCAATGGGGATTGGATACGCAGTATTTT
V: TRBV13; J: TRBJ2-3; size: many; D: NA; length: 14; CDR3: CASSLGPSTDTQYF; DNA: TGTGCCAGCAGCTTAGGCCCTAGCACAGATACGCAGTATTTT
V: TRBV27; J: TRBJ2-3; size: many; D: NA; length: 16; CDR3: CASSLFGGSSTDTQYF; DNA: TGTGCCAGCAGTTTATTCGGTGGGTCTAGCACAGATACGCAGTATTTT
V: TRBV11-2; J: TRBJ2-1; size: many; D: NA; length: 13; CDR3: CASSFYDYNEQFF; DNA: TGTGCCAGCAGCTTTTACGATTACAATGAGCAGTTCTTC
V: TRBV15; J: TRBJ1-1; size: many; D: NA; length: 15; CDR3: CATSRGGAGNTEAFF; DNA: TGTGCCACCAGCAGGGGCGGGGCAGGGAACACTGAAGCTTTCTTT
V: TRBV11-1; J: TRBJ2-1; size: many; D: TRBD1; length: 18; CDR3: CASSFTQGEPFAYNEQFF; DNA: TGTGCCAGCAGCTTCACCCAGGGGGAACCCTTTGCCTACAATGAGCAGTTCTTC
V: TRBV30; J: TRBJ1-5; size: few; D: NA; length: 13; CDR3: CAWSVHYNQPQHF; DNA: TGTGCCTGGAGTGTACACTATAATCAGCCCCAGCATTTT
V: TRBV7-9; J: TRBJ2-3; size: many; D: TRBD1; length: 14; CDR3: CASSRTGGTDTQYF; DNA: TGTGCCAGCAGCCGGACAGGGGGCACAGATACGCAGTATTTT